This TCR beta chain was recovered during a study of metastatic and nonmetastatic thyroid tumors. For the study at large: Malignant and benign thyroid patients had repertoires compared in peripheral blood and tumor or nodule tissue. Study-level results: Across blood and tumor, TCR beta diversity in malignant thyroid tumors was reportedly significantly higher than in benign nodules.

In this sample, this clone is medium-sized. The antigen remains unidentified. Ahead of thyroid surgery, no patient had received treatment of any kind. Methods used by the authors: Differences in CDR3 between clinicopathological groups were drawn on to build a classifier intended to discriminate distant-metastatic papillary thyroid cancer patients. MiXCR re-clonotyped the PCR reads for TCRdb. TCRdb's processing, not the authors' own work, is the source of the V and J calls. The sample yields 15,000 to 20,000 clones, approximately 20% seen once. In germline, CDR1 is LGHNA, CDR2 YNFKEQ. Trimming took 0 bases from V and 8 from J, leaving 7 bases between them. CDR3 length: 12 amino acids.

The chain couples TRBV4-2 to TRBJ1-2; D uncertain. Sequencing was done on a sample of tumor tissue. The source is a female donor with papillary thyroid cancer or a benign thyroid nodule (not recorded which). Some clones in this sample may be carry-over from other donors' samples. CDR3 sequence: CASSQDRGGYTF. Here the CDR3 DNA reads TGTGCCAGCAGCCAAGATCGTGGGGGCTACACCTTC.